One T cell receptor beta chain is described in this entry. Its antigen is still unknown. This sample stems from a study of cytomegalovirus exposure and HLA in healthy donors. Findings and caveats of the study: Reportedly, diagnosis of cytomegalovirus status by the classifier showed high specificity and sensitivity.

Sequencing was performed with immunoSEQ multiplex PCR; in TCRdb, only in-frame clones are kept and a portion is missing. This table has approximately 44,000 clones, 88% appearing once. From germline, CDR1 is ENHRY and CDR2 SYGVKD. Trimming took 5 bases from V and 2 from J, leaving 12 bases between them. The CDR3 spans 14 residues. The specimen was PBMCs. The sequence was obtained from a young woman in good health and CMV-seronegative. This chain connects TRBV10-3 to TRBJ2-5; D is perhaps TRBD1 (5 bases). CDR3 residues: CAISYDSQQETQYF. The CDR3 DNA sequence: TGTGCCATCAGTTACGACAGCCAACAAGAGACCCAGTACTTC.